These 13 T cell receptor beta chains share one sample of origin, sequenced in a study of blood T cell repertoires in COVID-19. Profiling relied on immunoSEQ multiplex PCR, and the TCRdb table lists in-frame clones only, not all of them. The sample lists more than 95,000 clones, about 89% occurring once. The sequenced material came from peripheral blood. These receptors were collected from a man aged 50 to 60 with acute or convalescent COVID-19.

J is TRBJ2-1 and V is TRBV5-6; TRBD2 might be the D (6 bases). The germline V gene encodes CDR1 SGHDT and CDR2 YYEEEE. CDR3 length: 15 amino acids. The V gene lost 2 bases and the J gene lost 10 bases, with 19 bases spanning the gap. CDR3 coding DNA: TGTGCCAGCAGCTTACCTGATAGCGGAGGGAAGGAGCAGTTCTTC. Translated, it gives CASSLPDSGGKEQFF. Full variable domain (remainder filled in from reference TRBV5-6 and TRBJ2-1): DAGVTQSPTHLIKTRGQQVTLRCSPKSGHDTVSWYQQALGQGPQFIFQYYEEEERQRGNFPDRFSGHQFPNYSSELNVNALLLGDSALYLCASSLPDSGGKEQFFGPGTRLTVL.

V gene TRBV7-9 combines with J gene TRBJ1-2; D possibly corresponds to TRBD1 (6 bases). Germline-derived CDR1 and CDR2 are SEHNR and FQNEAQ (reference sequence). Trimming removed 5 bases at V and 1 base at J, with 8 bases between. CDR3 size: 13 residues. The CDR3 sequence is CASSQGFNYGYTF. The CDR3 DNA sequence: TGTGCCAGCAGCCAGGGGTTTAACTATGGCTACACCTTC.

Here the CDR3 reads CASSFRRVDTGELFF. CDR3 sequence (DNA): TGTGCCAGCAGTTTTAGGAGGGTCGACACCGGGGAGCTGTTTTTT. This chain uses TRBV27 with TRBJ2-2; the D gene is possibly TRBD2 (6 bases). The CDR3 loop spans 15 amino acids. In germline, CDR1 is MNHEY, CDR2 SMNVEV (reference sequence). The V end was cut by 3 bases, the J end by 3 bases, with 11 bases between.

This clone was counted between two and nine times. The CDR3 sequence: CASSQEATGDYGYTF. Here the CDR3 DNA reads TGCGCCAGCAGCCAAGAAGCGACAGGGGACTATGGCTACACCTTC. The rearrangement uses TRBV4-1 and TRBJ1-2; 8 nucleotides align to TRBD1. From germline, CDR1 is MGHRA and CDR2 YSYEKL. The V segment lost 0 bases and the J segment 3 bases; nucleotides outside the gene matches: 3. This CDR3 spans 15 amino acids.

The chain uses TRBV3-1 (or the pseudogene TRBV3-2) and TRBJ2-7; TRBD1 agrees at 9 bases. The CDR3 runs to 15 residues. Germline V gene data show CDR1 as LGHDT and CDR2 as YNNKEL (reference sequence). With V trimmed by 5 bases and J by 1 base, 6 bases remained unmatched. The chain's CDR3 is CASSNTGTGSYEQYF. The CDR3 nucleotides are TGTGCCAGCAGCAATACCGGGACAGGGTCCTACGAGCAGTACTTC.

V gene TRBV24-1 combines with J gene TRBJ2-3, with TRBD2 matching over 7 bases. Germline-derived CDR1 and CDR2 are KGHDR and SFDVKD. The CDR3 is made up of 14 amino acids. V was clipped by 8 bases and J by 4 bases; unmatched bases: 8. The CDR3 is CATIRTSYSDTQYF. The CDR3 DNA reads TGTGCCACCATTCGGACTAGTTATTCAGATACGCAGTATTTT.

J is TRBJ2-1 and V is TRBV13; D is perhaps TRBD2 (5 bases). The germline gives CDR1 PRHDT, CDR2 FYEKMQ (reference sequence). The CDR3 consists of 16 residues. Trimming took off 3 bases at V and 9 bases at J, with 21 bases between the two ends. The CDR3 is CASSLARATLRGEQFF. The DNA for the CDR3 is TGTGCCAGCAGCTTGGCCCGGGCTACCCTCCGGGGTGAGCAGTTCTTC.

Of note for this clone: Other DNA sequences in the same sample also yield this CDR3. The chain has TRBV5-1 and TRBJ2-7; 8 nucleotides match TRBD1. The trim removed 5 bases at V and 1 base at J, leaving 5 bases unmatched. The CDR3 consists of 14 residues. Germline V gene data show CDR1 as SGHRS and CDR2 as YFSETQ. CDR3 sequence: CASSPGTGSYEQYF. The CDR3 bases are TGCGCCAGCAGTCCCGGGACAGGATCCTACGAGCAGTACTTC.

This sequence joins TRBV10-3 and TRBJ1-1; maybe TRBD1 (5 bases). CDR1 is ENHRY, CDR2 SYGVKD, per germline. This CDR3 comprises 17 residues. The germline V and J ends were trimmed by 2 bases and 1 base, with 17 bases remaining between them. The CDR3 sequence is CAISEPGAGGGNTEAFF. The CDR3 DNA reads TGTGCCATCAGTGAGCCAGGCGCTGGGGGAGGGAACACTGAAGCTTTCTTT.

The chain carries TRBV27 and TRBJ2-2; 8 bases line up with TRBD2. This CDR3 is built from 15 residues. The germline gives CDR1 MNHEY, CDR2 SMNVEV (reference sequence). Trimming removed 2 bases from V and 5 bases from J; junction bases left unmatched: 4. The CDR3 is CASSLDAGGTGELFF. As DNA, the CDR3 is TGTGCCAGCAGTTTAGATGCGGGAGGAACCGGGGAGCTGTTTTTT.

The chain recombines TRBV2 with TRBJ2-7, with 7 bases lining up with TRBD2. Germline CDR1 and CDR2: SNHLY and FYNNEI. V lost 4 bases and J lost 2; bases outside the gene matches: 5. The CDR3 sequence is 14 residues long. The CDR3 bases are TGTGCCAGCAGTGGGGCTAGCGGACCCTACGAGCAGTACTTC. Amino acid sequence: CASSGASGPYEQYF.

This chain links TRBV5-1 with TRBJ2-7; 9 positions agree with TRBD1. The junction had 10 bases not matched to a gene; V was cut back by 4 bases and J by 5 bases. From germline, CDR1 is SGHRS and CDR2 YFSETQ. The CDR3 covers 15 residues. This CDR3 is CASSATGGLSHEQYF. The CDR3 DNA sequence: TGCGCCAGCAGCGCCACAGGGGGCCTTTCCCACGAGCAGTACTTC.

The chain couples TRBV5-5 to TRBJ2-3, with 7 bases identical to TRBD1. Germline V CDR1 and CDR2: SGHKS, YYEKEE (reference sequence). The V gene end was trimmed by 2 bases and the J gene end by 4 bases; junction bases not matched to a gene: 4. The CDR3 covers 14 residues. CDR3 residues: CASSFRQGADTQYF. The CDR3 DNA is TGTGCCAGCAGCTTTCGACAGGGCGCAGATACGCAGTATTTT.